Below are 22 T cell receptor beta chains sequenced from a single sample in a study of regulatory T cells in long-lasting Graves disease. CDR3-region Arm-PCR and iRepertoire HTBI primers produced the TCR beta libraries. TCRdb re-analysed the multiplex PCR reads in MiXCR, keeping a single row per CDR3 protein. Of some 600,000 distinct CDR3 sequences listed, roughly a sixth were seen once; the top ten hold around 11%. Time point indicated: newly diagnosed GD, antithyroid drugs for less than 3 months. PBMC-derived RNA was used for the TCR library. The sample was also reused in another study, on T cells in Graves' hyperthyroidism and ophthalmopathy.

The sequencing used peripheral blood mononuclear cells (PBMCs), collected at new diagnosis, from a patient treated with antithyroid drugs. The receptors stem from a man younger than 35 with Graves disease.

Concerning this clonotype itself: A read error may be the cause here, since a much bigger clone is one base away. The CDR3, as DNA: TGTGCCAGCAGCTTAACCCCCGGGGACAGGGAAGACACCGGGGAGCCGTTTTTT. Translated: CASSLTPGDREDTGEPFF. The chain links TRBV7-9 to TRBJ2-2; 9 bases line up with TRBD1. In germline, CDR1 is SEHNR, CDR2 FQNEAQ (reference sequence). This CDR3 is built from 18 residues.

This clonotype was seen at least ten times. This chain connects TRBV3-1 to TRBJ2-5, with a weak D call TRBD1 (5 bases). V dropped 0 bases and J dropped 1 base, with 15 bases sitting between them. Germline V gene lookup returns CDR1 LGHDT and CDR2 YNNKEL (reference sequence). The CDR3 sequence is 17 residues long. CDR3 nucleotides: TGTGCCAGCAGCCAAGATTTATTCAGGGTCACCCAAGAGACCCAGTACTTC. The encoded protein is CASSQDLFRVTQETQYF.

This clonotype has only a few counts. The J gene is TRBJ2-3, the V gene TRBV5-1, with a tentative D call TRBD2 (6 bases). The CDR3 is 14 residues long. V was pared by 3 bases and J by 7 bases, with 15 bases between. CDR1 is SGHRS and CDR2 is YFSETQ in the germline V gene. The chain's CDR3 is CASSYGNRENTQYF. CDR3 bases: TGCGCCAGCAGCTACGGGAACCGGGAGAATACGCAGTATTTT.

The J gene is TRBJ1-1, the V gene TRBV4-1; 7 positions match TRBD1. The CDR3 is made up of 16 amino acids. Germline CDR1 is MGHRA and CDR2 is YSYEKL. V dropped 1 base and J dropped 0; count of bases not matched to a gene: 5. Here the CDR3 reads CASSQGQGSMNTEAFF. Here the CDR3 DNA reads TGCGCCAGCAGCCAAGGACAGGGATCGATGAACACTGAAGCTTTCTTT.

Regarding this clonotype: This may arise from a read error, as a much more abundant clone is one base away. V is TRBV27 and J is TRBJ2-7, with TRBD2 matching 10 bases. In germline, CDR1 is MNHEY, CDR2 SMNVEV (reference sequence). The length of the CDR3 is 14 residues. V trimming: 5 bases; J trimming: 0 bases; junction bases outside the gene matches: 1. This chain's CDR3 is CASSTSGNSYEQYF. The CDR3 nucleotides are TGTGCCAGCAGTACTAGCGGGAACTCCTACGAGCAGTACTTC.

This clonotype has only a few counts. This chain joins TRBV7-9 and TRBJ2-1; TRBD1 matches 7 bases. CDR3 length: 14 residues. V lost 7 bases and J lost 0; bases outside the gene matches: 3. Germline CDR1 reads SEHNR; CDR2 reads FQNEAQ (reference sequence). The CDR3: CASITGVSYNEQFF. CDR3 nucleotide sequence: TGTGCCAGCATCACAGGGGTCTCCTACAATGAGCAGTTCTTC.

There are a few counts of this clonotype. The chain links TRBV5-8 to TRBJ1-1, with 7 bases that match TRBD1. J lost 1 base, V lost 0 bases, and 6 bases had no gene match. The CDR3 contains 16 residues. Germline loops: CDR1 SGHTS, CDR2 YDEGEE. The CDR3 reads CASSLARGGPNTEAFF. In DNA form, the CDR3 reads TGTGCCAGCAGCTTGGCCCGAGGGGGCCCGAACACTGAAGCTTTCTTT.

The rearrangement links TRBV19 to TRBJ2-7; D might be TRBD2 (6 bases). V gave up 5 bases and J gave up 2 bases, with 13 bases separating them. CDR1 and CDR2 from the germline V gene are LNHDA and SQIVND (reference sequence). The CDR3 is made up of 14 amino acids. CDR3 DNA sequence: TGTGCCAGTAGTCCCCGGGACTTAGCCTACGAGCAGTACTTC. This translates into CASSPRDLAYEQYF.

Many counts were recorded for this clonotype. V and J are TRBV20-1 and TRBJ2-3; 7 bases align to TRBD2. The CDR3 runs to 16 residues. The V gene's germline CDR1 is DFQATT and CDR2 SNEGSKA (reference sequence). The V and J ends lost 4 bases and 0 bases, in that order; junction bases with no gene match: 10. The DNA for the CDR3 is TGCAGTGCTAACCTTCGAGGGAGGGATAGCACAGATACGCAGTATTTT. It yields the protein CSANLRGRDSTDTQYF.

This clonotype was counted ten times or more. This sequence joins TRBV28 and TRBJ1-4; 9 bases match TRBD1. After removal of 3 bases from V and 8 bases from J, the junction contained 10 bases not matched to a gene. This CDR3 has 16 residues. Looked up from germline, CDR1 is MDHEN and CDR2 is SYDVKM. CDR3 amino acids: CASSFPGTGTHEKLFF. Here the CDR3 DNA reads TGTGCCAGCAGTTTCCCCGGGACAGGGACTCACGAAAAACTGTTTTTT.

This clonotype occurred many times. The chain has TRBV12-3 or TRBV12-4 and TRBJ2-5, with a tentative D call TRBD2 (5 bases). The CDR3 covers 15 residues. The V and J ends lost 6 bases and 3 bases respectively, with 17 bases between them. CDR3 in amino acids: CASSAGLGRKETQYF. The DNA of the CDR3 is TGTGCCAGCAGCGCAGGACTGGGCCGGAAAGAGACCCAGTACTTC.

The V call is TRBV25-1, the J call TRBJ1-1; a possible D gene is TRBD1 (6 bases). The CDR3 runs 16 residues. CDR1 and CDR2 (germline): MGHDK, SYGVNS. Trimming took off 4 bases at V and 4 bases at J, with 19 bases between the two ends. CDR3 residues: CASSVAWTGASTEAFF. CDR3 nucleotide sequence: TGTGCCAGCAGTGTTGCGTGGACGGGGGCCAGCACTGAAGCTTTCTTT. The full variable domain, with the rest looked up from reference TRBV25-1 and TRBJ1-1, is EADIYQTPRYLVIGTGKKITLECSQTMGHDKMYWYQQDPGMELHLIHYSYGVNSTEKGDLSSESTVSRIRTEHFPLTLESARPSHTSQYLCASSVAWTGASTEAFFGQGTRLTVV.

This clonotype has ten or more counts. This chain uses TRBV7-2 with TRBJ2-5; the D is unclear. The CDR3 is 13 amino acids. V was trimmed by 7 bases and J by 5 bases, leaving 14 bases between them. Germline V lookup: CDR1 SGHTA, CDR2 FQGNSA. The CDR3 DNA reads as TGTGCCAGCACCAAATACAGAAGCGAGACCCAGTACTTC. It is translated as CASTKYRSETQYF.

On this clonotype itself: At one end the junction does not follow the germline gene, possibly because of a read error. The chain employs TRBV10-3 and TRBJ2-7, with D maybe TRBD2 (6 bases). CDR3 length equals 15 residues. CDR1 and CDR2 from the germline V gene are ENHRY and SYGVKD. The CDR3 spells CAISEPGGKSYGQYF. The CDR3 DNA reads TGTGCCATCAGTGAGCCTGGCGGGAAGTCCTACGGGCAGTACTTC.

Many counts were recorded for this clonotype. V is TRBV7-3 and J is TRBJ2-2; 8 positions agree with TRBD1. The CDR3 spans 15 residues. V lost 5 bases and J lost 4; bases outside the gene matches: 6. CDR1 is SGHTA, CDR2 FQGTGA, per germline. CDR3 sequence: CASSPDRDLTGELFF. The DNA of the CDR3 is TGTGCCAGCAGCCCGGACAGGGATCTCACCGGGGAGCTGTTTTTT.

Only a few counts were recorded for this clonotype. V gene TRBV7-9 combines with J gene TRBJ2-7; no firm D call. The CDR3 contains 14 residues. With 1 base removed from V and 3 bases from J, the gap between germline ends came to 10 bases. Germline loops: CDR1 SEHNR, CDR2 FQNEAQ (reference sequence). CDR3 DNA sequence: TGTGCCAGCAGCTTAGAGTGGCGGAACTACGAGCAGTACTTC. Amino acids: CASSLEWRNYEQYF.

This chain joins TRBV7-2 and TRBJ2-2, with D perhaps assigned TRBD1 or TRBD2 (5 bases each). Germline-derived CDR1 and CDR2 are SGHTA and FQGNSA. This CDR3 spans 16 amino acids. Deletions cut 5 bases from V and 1 base from J, with 14 bases between. CDR3 DNA: TGTGCCAGCAGCCCCGTCGGGGCCTTGAACACCGGGGAGCTGTTTTTT. This sequence encodes CASSPVGALNTGELFF.

With regard to this clonotype: A clone one base away is much larger, so this may be a read error. This chain connects TRBV11-2 to TRBJ2-7; 7 bases match TRBD1. This CDR3 region has 13 residues. The germline CDR1 and CDR2 sequences are SGHAT and FQNNGV. CDR3 protein: CANSWGQTYEQYF. DNA for the CDR3: TGTGCCAACAGCTGGGGACAGACCTACGAGCAGTACTTC.

The chain links TRBV12-3 or TRBV12-4 to TRBJ2-5; no clear D gene. V was trimmed by 1 base and J by 2 bases, leaving 14 bases between them. The CDR3 is made up of 16 amino acids. Here the CDR3 DNA reads TGTGCCAGCAGTTTAGGGTGGGGTACCCATCAAGAGACCCAGTACTTC. It yields the protein CASSLGWGTHQETQYF.

The gene calls are TRBV19 and TRBJ2-2; 9 bases match TRBD1. The CDR3 contains 15 residues. From germline, CDR1 is LNHDA and CDR2 SQIVND (reference sequence). Trimming at V came to 1 base and at J to 4 bases, leaving 1 base not matched to a gene. The CDR3 coding sequence is TGTGCCAGTAGTATAGGACAGGGGGGCACCGGGGAGCTGTTTTTT. The encoded protein is CASSIGQGGTGELFF.

This clonotype showed up just a few times. This chain uses TRBV20-1 with TRBJ1-5; perhaps TRBD1 as D (6 bases). Germline CDR1 is DFQATT and CDR2 is SNEGSKA (reference sequence). The CDR3 sequence is 16 residues long. V shed 3 bases and J shed 2 bases, with 17 bases lying between them. The CDR3 DNA follows: TGCAGTGCTAGTAAGAGGGGGGGGGGTGGCAATCAGCCCCAGCATTTT. Translation gives CSASKRGGGGNQPQHF.

This clonotype was observed a few times. The chain recombines TRBV11-3 with TRBJ2-6; tentatively, D is TRBD1 (5 bases). The CDR3 covers 15 residues. V lost 5 bases and J lost 0, with 8 bases in between. The germline gives CDR1 SGHNT, CDR2 YENEEA. The CDR3 region is CASSPDSSGANVLTF. The CDR3 nucleotides read TGTGCCAGCAGCCCCGACAGCTCTGGGGCCAACGTCCTGACTTTC. Together with reference TRBV11-3 and TRBJ2-6, the CDR3 gives the full variable domain: EAGVVQSPRYKIIEKKQPVAFWCNPISGHNTLYWYLQNLGQGPELLIRYENEEAVDDSQLPKDRFSAERLKGVDSTLKIQPAELGDSAVYLCASSPDSSGANVLTFGAGSRLTVL.